Listed below are T cell receptor beta chains from one sample, sequenced in a study of human T cells and chemical hapten exposure. TCRdb re-derived calls from the RACE reads in MiXCR, one entry per CDR3 protein. The sample yields about 120,000 distinct CDR3 sequences, 9% to 14% seen once. This material consisted of whole blood, taken in connection with sensitization to the hapten diphenylcyclopropenone (DPC). Source of these receptors: a woman aged 45-60 years with alopecia areata. Some clones in this sample may be carry-over from other donors' samples. Each CDR3 is given with its conserved first and last residue. The D gene is left open where the match is weak. A clone size is listed for some rows: how often the clone was seen (once, few, many), or a class if it is expanded.

>15|TRBJ2-3|many|TRBV13|TRBD2
TGTGCCAGCAGCCAGCTAGCGGGAGGGAGGAATACGCAGTATTTT
CASSQLAGGRNTQYF
>15|TRBJ1-4|few|TRBV25-1|-
TGTGCCAGCAGTGAATCAAGGGGTCTGGATGAAAAACTGTTTTTT
CASSESRGLDEKLFF
>16|TRBJ1-4|many|TRBV6-1|-
TGTGCCAGCACTGGGGGCGGCCTGGCAACTAATGAAAAACTGTTTTTT
CASTGGGLATNEKLFF
>15|TRBJ2-1|many|TRBV7-8|-
TGTGCCAGCAGCTCCGCGGGCCGTACCTACAATGAGCAGTTCTTC
CASSSAGRTYNEQFF
>12|TRBJ2-1|-|TRBV28|-
TGTGCCAGCACGTTAAGGGGCAATGAGCAGTTCTTC
CASTLRGNEQFF
>13|TRBJ1-5|many|TRBV10-2|-
TGCGCCAGCAGCCACAGGGTTAATCAGCCCCAGCATTTT
CASSHRVNQPQHF
>10|TRBJ2-7|-|TRBV28|-
TGTGCCAGCAGTTTAAACGAGCAGTACTTC
CASSLNEQYF
>15|TRBJ2-3|many|TRBV3-1|TRBD1
TGTGCCAGCAGCCTAGGACAGGGCATCACAGATACGCAGTATTTT
CASSLGQGITDTQYF
>12|TRBJ2-7|many|TRBV6-2/TRBV6-3|-
TGTGCCAGCAGTTACTCGACCTACGAGCAGTACTTC
CASSYSTYEQYF
>15|TRBJ2-7|few|TRBV27|-
TGTGCCAGCAGTTCCGCCGGGACTGGAGGTCACGAGCAGTACTTC
CASSSAGTGGHEQYF
>16|TRBJ2-7|many|TRBV21-1|-
TGTGCCAGCAGCAAAGTGGAGGAACATGGGCCATACGAGCAGTACTTC
CASSKVEEHGPYEQYF
>20|TRBJ2-2|-|TRBV28|TRBD2
TGTGCCAGCAGTTCCGTGGGTCTCGCGGGAGGAGGAGGGCCCACCGGGGAGCTGTTTTTT
CASSSVGLAGGGGPTGELFF
>15|TRBJ1-6|-|TRBV27|-
TGTGCCAGCAGTCCACAGACAGGAAAGGGTTCACCCCTCCACTTT
CASSPQTGKGSPLHF
>13|TRBJ2-7|many|TRBV18|-
TGTGCCAGCTCACCACCTAATGGGCGCGAGCAGTACTTC
CASSPPNGREQYF
>13|TRBJ2-4|many|TRBV20-1|-
TGCAGTGCTGGCCGCTTAGCCAAAAACATTCAGTACTTC
CSAGRLAKNIQYF
>16|TRBJ1-5|once|TRBV7-9|TRBD1
TGTGCCAGCAGTGCCGCAGGGACAGGGTTGGATCAGCCCCAGCATTTT
CASSAAGTGLDQPQHF
>11|TRBJ2-7|few|TRBV6-2/TRBV6-3|TRBD1
TGTGCCAGCACAGGGGGCTACGAGCAGTACTTC
CASTGGYEQYF
>15|TRBJ2-1|few|TRBV7-9|-
TGTGCCAGCAGTCCAGAGGCGGGGTCCGACAATGAGCAGTTCTTC
CASSPEAGSDNEQFF
>15|TRBJ2-7|few|TRBV28|-
TGTGCCAGCAGTAAGCCGAGCTGGAGTAGCGACGAGCAGTACTTC
CASSKPSWSSDEQYF
>13|TRBJ2-7|-|TRBV28|-
TGTGCCAGCAGTGGGGACCTGAGCTACGAGCAGTACTTC
CASSGDLSYEQYF
>12|TRBJ2-1|few|TRBV28|TRBD2
TGTGCCAGCAGGACGGGCAGCGGGAGGGAGTTCTTC
CASRTGSGREFF
>17|TRBJ1-5|-|TRBV24-1|-
TGTGCCACCAGTGACGACGGAGGAATGGGAAACAATCAGCCCCAGCATTTT
CATSDDGGMGNNQPQHF
>14|TRBJ2-7|many|TRBV13|-
TGTGCCAGCAGCCCTAGGGCTCCATCCTACGAGCAGTACTTC
CASSPRAPSYEQYF